This is a list of T cell receptor beta chains from one sample in a study of shared clonotypes between healthy human individuals. Measured with immunoSEQ multiplex PCR; TCRdb has only the in-frame clones, and not every one. The table includes about 2.5 million clones, less than 95% detected once. The sample was naive CD4+ T cells from PBMCs. The receptors were sampled from a man aged 18 to 29 in good health. Some clones in this sample may be carry-over from other donors' samples. Each CDR3 is given without its conserved first and last residue. The order of the fields is V gene, clone size, J gene, CDR3 protein. Not all rows give a size; the values are once, few, many and, for expanded clones, a class.

v_call: TRBV14; clone_size: -; j_call: TRBJ2-1; cdr3_aa: ASSLTSSYNEQF
v_call: TRBV11-2; clone_size: -; j_call: TRBJ1-2; cdr3_aa: ASSLEGQGLSGYT
v_call: TRBV7-9; clone_size: -; j_call: TRBJ1-1; cdr3_aa: ASSLVRDHLNTEAF
v_call: TRBV28; clone_size: -; j_call: TRBJ2-1; cdr3_aa: ASSLWTGPNEQF
v_call: TRBV6-1; clone_size: -; j_call: -; cdr3_aa: ASESRGGYEQY
v_call: TRBV5-6; clone_size: -; j_call: TRBJ2-5; cdr3_aa: ASSWGVGSGVQETQY
v_call: TRBV6-6; clone_size: -; j_call: TRBJ2-3; cdr3_aa: ASSGRRPSTDTQY
v_call: TRBV27; clone_size: once; j_call: TRBJ2-7; cdr3_aa: ASSSWGGLAGDEQY
v_call: TRBV28; clone_size: -; j_call: TRBJ2-1; cdr3_aa: ASSLQTGYNEQF
v_call: TRBV9; clone_size: -; j_call: TRBJ2-1; cdr3_aa: ASSVMFSGRPYNEQF
v_call: TRBV28; clone_size: -; j_call: TRBJ1-4; cdr3_aa: ASSLIGQGASKNEKLF
v_call: TRBV15; clone_size: -; j_call: TRBJ2-3; cdr3_aa: ATSRDGLAGTDTQY
v_call: TRBV7-9; clone_size: -; j_call: TRBJ2-7; cdr3_aa: ASSLGWGWDRPYEQY
v_call: TRBV6-1; clone_size: -; j_call: TRBJ1-1; cdr3_aa: ASSEVSGTEAF
v_call: TRBV28; clone_size: few; j_call: TRBJ1-5; cdr3_aa: ASSLLNQPQH
v_call: TRBV30; clone_size: -; j_call: TRBJ1-1; cdr3_aa: AWRGQGETEAF
v_call: TRBV7-3; clone_size: -; j_call: TRBJ2-1; cdr3_aa: ASSLNSGSISNEQF
v_call: TRBV19; clone_size: -; j_call: TRBJ1-3; cdr3_aa: ASSAASMGNTIY
v_call: TRBV5-1; clone_size: -; j_call: TRBJ2-1; cdr3_aa: ASSLVPGGEYNEQF
v_call: TRBV6-5; clone_size: -; j_call: TRBJ2-1; cdr3_aa: ASRPPAGSHNEQF
v_call: TRBV6-6; clone_size: -; j_call: TRBJ1-5; cdr3_aa: ASSHTTGAVQPQH
v_call: TRBV4-2; clone_size: -; j_call: TRBJ1-2; cdr3_aa: ASSQNERTVYGYT
v_call: TRBV7-2; clone_size: once; j_call: TRBJ2-1; cdr3_aa: ASSFRGDEQF
v_call: TRBV5-1; clone_size: -; j_call: TRBJ2-5; cdr3_aa: ASSLDSTGETQY
v_call: TRBV6-5; clone_size: once; j_call: TRBJ2-3; cdr3_aa: ASSPTGVIDTQY
v_call: TRBV19; clone_size: -; j_call: TRBJ2-3; cdr3_aa: ASSASGRIADTQY
v_call: TRBV5-1; clone_size: -; j_call: TRBJ2-3; cdr3_aa: ASSSKASGRSTDTQY
v_call: TRBV5-1; clone_size: -; j_call: TRBJ2-5; cdr3_aa: ASSREGSQETQY
v_call: TRBV28; clone_size: -; j_call: TRBJ2-7; cdr3_aa: ASSPDRVGEQY
v_call: TRBV11-2; clone_size: -; j_call: TRBJ2-1; cdr3_aa: ASSSSGGAYNEQF
v_call: TRBV28; clone_size: -; j_call: TRBJ2-7; cdr3_aa: ASSGAGAYEQY
v_call: TRBV7-6; clone_size: -; j_call: TRBJ2-7; cdr3_aa: ASSYASPSGSKYEQY
v_call: TRBV29-1; clone_size: -; j_call: TRBJ2-3; cdr3_aa: SVERQGYWTDTQY
v_call: TRBV5-1; clone_size: -; j_call: TRBJ1-6; cdr3_aa: ASSLTDQYNSPLH
v_call: TRBV6-1; clone_size: once; j_call: TRBJ1-2; cdr3_aa: ASSEAGGRDGYT
v_call: TRBV5-1; clone_size: -; j_call: TRBJ2-3; cdr3_aa: ASSRFGSGYAATDTQY
v_call: TRBV2; clone_size: once; j_call: TRBJ2-5; cdr3_aa: ASWTDRSETQY
v_call: TRBV9; clone_size: -; j_call: TRBJ2-5; cdr3_aa: ASSVAIGRETQY
v_call: TRBV7-2; clone_size: -; j_call: TRBJ2-7; cdr3_aa: ASSSWTGTYEQY
v_call: TRBV5-6; clone_size: -; j_call: TRBJ1-5; cdr3_aa: ASSLWSQPQH
v_call: TRBV28; clone_size: -; j_call: TRBJ1-1; cdr3_aa: ASWDRPNTEAF
v_call: TRBV7-9; clone_size: -; j_call: TRBJ2-7; cdr3_aa: ASSLLYEQY
v_call: TRBV14; clone_size: few; j_call: TRBJ2-4; cdr3_aa: ASSQGDGTSGRNIQY
v_call: TRBV28; clone_size: few; j_call: TRBJ1-2; cdr3_aa: ASSLIQGYGYT
v_call: TRBV11-1; clone_size: -; j_call: TRBJ2-7; cdr3_aa: ASSSRTGGAYEQY
v_call: TRBV2; clone_size: -; j_call: TRBJ1-6; cdr3_aa: ASSGDSPFEGIH
v_call: TRBV9; clone_size: once; j_call: TRBJ2-3; cdr3_aa: ASSQGAGTDTQY
v_call: TRBV5-1; clone_size: -; j_call: TRBJ2-3; cdr3_aa: ASSAGLAAPQY
v_call: TRBV5-1; clone_size: -; j_call: TRBJ1-5; cdr3_aa: ASSLGTKDQPQH
v_call: TRBV27; clone_size: -; j_call: TRBJ2-3; cdr3_aa: ASSFGLVNRGDTQY
v_call: TRBV29-1; clone_size: -; j_call: TRBJ2-2; cdr3_aa: SVGTDLRNTGELF
v_call: TRBV7-2; clone_size: -; j_call: TRBJ1-2; cdr3_aa: ASSPQVQENYGYT
v_call: TRBV6-4; clone_size: -; j_call: TRBJ1-5; cdr3_aa: ASSAQPGGNQPQH
v_call: TRBV5-1; clone_size: -; j_call: TRBJ2-1; cdr3_aa: ASSLTRARSYNEQF